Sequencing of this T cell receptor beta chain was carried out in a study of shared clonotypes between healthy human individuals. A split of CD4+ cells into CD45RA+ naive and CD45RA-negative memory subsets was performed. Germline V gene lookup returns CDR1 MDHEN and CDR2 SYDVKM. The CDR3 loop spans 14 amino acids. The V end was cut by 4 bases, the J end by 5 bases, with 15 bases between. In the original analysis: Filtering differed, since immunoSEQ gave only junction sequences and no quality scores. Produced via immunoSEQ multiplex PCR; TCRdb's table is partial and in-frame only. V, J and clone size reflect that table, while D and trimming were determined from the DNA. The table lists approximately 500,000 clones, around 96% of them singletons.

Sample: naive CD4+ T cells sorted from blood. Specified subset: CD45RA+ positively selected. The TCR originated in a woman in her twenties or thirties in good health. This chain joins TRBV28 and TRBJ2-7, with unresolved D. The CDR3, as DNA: TGTGCCAGCAGTTCCCCTCTTAGCCGAGACGAGCAGTACTTC. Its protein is CASSSPLSRDEQYF.